One sample yielded the 16 T cell receptor beta chains listed below, sequenced in a study of CD8 T cells in ankylosing spondylitis. Study-wide results and limits: Ankylosing spondylitis blood appeared to carry a characteristic TCR beta motif of under ten highly homologous variants.

TCRdb used MiXCR to reprocess the 5' RACE reads, holding one entry per CDR3 protein. The table has approximately 520,000 distinct CDR3 sequences, about 5.4% seen once. The antigens for these receptors are not known. The sequenced sample consisted of blood, either unsorted or a sorted T cell fraction (not recorded which). Receptors were obtained from a male donor with ankylosing spondylitis.

This clonotype has at least ten counts. V and J are TRBV7-8 and TRBJ1-3; no definite D call. Trimming removed 1 base from V and 4 bases from J, with 8 bases in between. CDR1 and CDR2 from the germline V gene are SGHVS and FQNEAQ. The length of the CDR3 is 14 residues. DNA of the CDR3: TGTGCCAGCAGCTTAGATGCAGTCGGAAACACCATATATTTT. Translation: CASSLDAVGNTIYF.

This clonotype was detected many times. This rearrangement joins TRBV25-1 to TRBJ1-1; D possibly corresponds to TRBD1 (5 bases). The CDR3 has 17 amino acids. CDR1 MGHDK and CDR2 SYGVNS come from the germline V gene. Trimming cost V 2 bases and J 1 base, with 17 bases left between them. CDR3 sequence (DNA): TGTGCCAGCAGTGAAGGGGGATATGGGAGGAAGAACACTGAAGCTTTCTTT. Its protein is CASSEGGYGRKNTEAFF.

The table lists this clonotype with many counts. This chain links TRBV29-1 with TRBJ2-4; D possibly corresponds to TRBD1 (6 bases). Germline CDR1 is SQVTM and CDR2 is ANQGSEA. V lost 4 bases to trimming and J lost 2 bases, with 12 bases between them. This CDR3 region has 14 residues. The CDR3 DNA sequence: TGCAGCGTTGTGAGGGGGATTTCCAAAAACATTCAGTACTTC. Translated, it gives CSVVRGISKNIQYF.

This clonotype was counted a few times. This chain connects TRBV28 to TRBJ1-5; possibly TRBD1 for D (5 bases). Germline V gene lookup returns CDR1 MDHEN and CDR2 SYDVKM. The CDR3 is 16 amino acids. The V gene lost 6 bases and the J gene lost 3 bases, with 18 bases spanning the gap. CDR3 sequence: CASRKSGSFSNQPQHF. CDR3 DNA: TGTGCCAGCAGGAAATCAGGGAGTTTTTCCAATCAGCCCCAGCATTTT. The variable domain in full, completed from reference TRBV28 and TRBJ1-5, reads DVKVTQSSRYLVKRTGEKVFLECVQDMDHENMFWYRQDPGLGLRLIYFSYDVKMKEKGDIPEGYSVSREKKERFSLILESASTNQTSMYLCASRKSGSFSNQPQHFGDGTRLSIL.

As concerns this clonotype: This clone may be a read error of a much larger clone one base away. The rearrangement joins TRBV20-1 to TRBJ2-1; tentatively, D is TRBD1 (5 bases). Looked up from germline, CDR1 is DFQATT and CDR2 is SNEGSKA (reference sequence). The CDR3 runs to 15 residues. The CDR3 coding sequence is TGCATTGCTAGAGGCCCGCAGGGCTCCTACAATGAGCAGTTCTTC. This translates into CIARGPQGSYNEQFF.

At least ten counts were recorded for this clonotype. This chain uses TRBV27 with TRBJ2-2; D is uncertain. The ends were cut back, 6 bases at V and 3 bases at J, with 8 bases in the middle. Germline V CDR1 and CDR2: MNHEY, SMNVEV (reference sequence). CDR3 length equals 13 residues. The CDR3 protein is CASSWAYTGELFF. Here the CDR3 DNA reads TGTGCCAGCAGCTGGGCGTACACCGGGGAGCTGTTTTTT.

In its sample, this clonotype was seen many times. CDR3 in amino acids: CASSAETGPPYGYTF. CDR3 sequence (DNA): TGTGCCAGCTCAGCCGAAACCGGACCACCCTACGGCTACACCTTC. The gene calls are TRBV18 and TRBJ1-2; D ambiguous. The CDR3 has 15 amino acids. Germline values: CDR1 KGHSH, CDR2 LQKENI. V was pared by 5 bases and J by 8 bases, with 21 bases between.

This clonotype was counted at least ten times. V and J are TRBV12-3 or TRBV12-4 and TRBJ2-3; TRBD2 aligns across 7 bases. V shed 1 base, J shed 9 bases, and the junction held 7 bases outside the gene matches. The CDR3 sequence is 14 residues long. The CDR3 is CASSLGGGGGTQYF. The DNA for the CDR3 is TGTGCCAGCAGTTTAGGCGGGGGAGGAGGGACGCAGTATTTT.

The table lists this clonotype with many counts. The rearrangement joins TRBV29-1 to TRBJ2-3; TRBD2 might be the D (6 bases). Trimming took off 8 bases at V and 4 bases at J, with 19 bases between the two ends. CDR3 length equals 14 residues. CDR1 and CDR2 (germline): SQVTM, ANQGSEA. CDR3 amino acids: CSLTLEGRPDTQYF. The CDR3 DNA is TGCAGCCTCACTTTGGAGGGGCGCCCAGATACGCAGTATTTT.

This clonotype occurred many times. The genes are TRBV20-1 and TRBJ2-7, with D perhaps TRBD1 (6 bases). In germline, CDR1 is DFQATT, CDR2 SNEGSKA (reference sequence). The CDR3 sequence is 14 residues long. V was cut by 1 base and J by 2 bases, with 12 bases left in between. In DNA form, the CDR3 reads TGCAGTGCTAGAGTAAACGGACAGCCCTACGAGCAGTACTTC. Translation gives CSARVNGQPYEQYF.

In its sample, this clonotype was seen many times. The chain carries TRBV4-2 and TRBJ2-1; no clear D gene. Germline CDR1 LGHNA, CDR2 YNFKEQ. Trimming left V 1 base short and J 4 bases short, with 8 bases between. The CDR3 is 14 amino acids. This chain's CDR3 is CASSQVGLYNEQFF. In DNA form, the CDR3 reads TGTGCCAGCAGCCAAGTTGGGCTTTACAATGAGCAGTTCTTC.

The sample holds many counts of this clonotype. The chain carries TRBV20-1 and TRBJ2-1; 7 nucleotides agree with TRBD2. This CDR3 comprises 13 residues. The V segment lost 6 bases and the J segment 15 bases; nucleotides outside the gene matches: 17. The V gene's germline CDR1 is DFQATT and CDR2 SNEGSKA (reference sequence). The CDR3 reads CSAWGLNPPGRFF. The CDR3 DNA reads TGCAGTGCCTGGGGACTAAATCCACCGGGCAGGTTCTTC.

Comments on this clonotype: A much more abundant neighbour one base away suggests this may be a read error. The V and J genes are TRBV5-1 and TRBJ1-1; D not certain. This CDR3 has 13 amino acids. Germline values: CDR1 SGHRS, CDR2 YFSETQ. CDR3 DNA sequence: TGCGCCAACAGCAAGGATACGGCCCCTGAAGCTTTCTTT. This encodes CANSKDTAPEAFF.

At least ten counts were recorded for this clonotype. The chain links TRBV5-1 to TRBJ2-1, with TRBD2 identical over 9 bases. The CDR3 is 17 amino acids. Germline CDR1 reads SGHRS; CDR2 reads YFSETQ. V dropped 1 base and J dropped 6; count of bases not matched to a gene: 11. CDR3 region: CASSLSTALGLANEQFF. As DNA, the CDR3 is TGCGCCAGCAGCTTGAGTACAGCCCTGGGACTAGCCAATGAGCAGTTCTTC.

This chain connects TRBV7-6 to TRBJ2-7, with a weak D call TRBD2 (7 bases). V lost 2 bases and J lost 4, with 15 bases in between. This CDR3 has 15 residues. Per the germline V gene, CDR1 is SGHVS and CDR2 is FNYEAQ. CDR3 protein: CASSLPPGGLYEQYF. The DNA for the CDR3 is TGTGCCAGCAGCTTACCCCCCGGGGGGCTGTACGAGCAGTACTTC.

This clonotype has ten or more counts. V is TRBV28 and J is TRBJ2-1; D perhaps matches TRBD2 (5 bases). Germline CDR1 MDHEN, CDR2 SYDVKM. With 2 bases removed from V and 7 bases from J, the gap between germline ends came to 18 bases. This CDR3 is 16 amino acids long. The CDR3 loop reads CASSLGGSPILNEQFF. CDR3 coding DNA: TGTGCCAGCAGTTTAGGTGGGAGCCCGATTTTAAATGAGCAGTTCTTC.